These T cell receptor beta chains were read from a single sample in a study of shared clonotypes between healthy human individuals. Method: immunoSEQ multiplex PCR; TCRdb's copy keeps in-frame clones and lacks some. This sample has 950,000 to 1,300,000 clones; approximately 70% occur once, and the top ten carry about 1.5%. The sequencing input was memory CD4+ T cells sorted from blood. The receptors stem from a man aged 18 to 30 in good health. Both conserved end residues are part of each CDR3. The order of the fields is J gene, clone size, D gene, V gene, CDR3 protein, CDR3 DNA. The D gene is left open where the match is weak. Where a row states a size, it is once, few, many or the class of an expanded clone; other rows omit it.

>TRBJ2-6|-|-|TRBV5-8
CASSLVMKMPGANVLTF
TGTGCCAGCAGCTTGGTTATGAAAATGCCTGGGGCCAACGTCCTGACTTTC
>TRBJ2-7|-|-|TRBV4-1
CASSRGAPYEQYF
TGCGCCAGCAGCAGGGGAGCTCCCTACGAGCAGTACTTC
>TRBJ1-2|few|-|TRBV9
CASSPWEDLVVNYTF
TGTGCCAGCAGCCCTTGGGAGGACCTAGTAGTCAACTACACCTTC
>TRBJ2-3|-|TRBD2|TRBV6-6
CASSPRSGRTDTQYF
TGTGCCAGCAGTCCTCGTAGCGGGAGAACAGATACGCAGTATTTT
>TRBJ2-1|-|-|TRBV5-1
CASGRDSSYNEQFF
TGCGCCAGCGGGCGGGACAGCTCCTACAATGAGCAGTTCTTC
>TRBJ1-2|-|-|TRBV29-1
CSVEKSYGYTF
TGCAGCGTTGAAAAGAGCTATGGCTACACCTTC
>TRBJ2-7|-|-|TRBV14
CASSRVGTYEQYF
TGTGCCAGCAGCCGAGTAGGGACGTACGAGCAGTACTTC
>TRBJ1-2|few|-|TRBV11-2
CASSLSGGPPGYTF
TGTGCCAGCAGCTTATCGGGCGGTCCCCCTGGCTACACCTTC
>TRBJ2-2|-|TRBD2|TRBV10-2
CASSESGVRTGELFF
TGCGCCAGCAGTGAAAGCGGGGTTCGCACCGGGGAGCTGTTTTTT
>TRBJ2-7|once|-|TRBV2
CATSIILGEQYF
TGTGCCACCTCGATCATCTTGGGAGAGCAGTACTTC
>TRBJ2-5|-|-|TRBV6-5
CASSYGSGGETQYF
TGTGCCAGCAGTTACGGCAGCGGCGGCGAGACCCAGTACTTC
>TRBJ1-5|-|-|TRBV19
CASRDRSPGGNQPQHF
TGTGCCAGTCGGGACCGCTCGCCGGGCGGCAATCAGCCCCAGCATTTT